This T cell receptor beta chain was identified in a study of blood T cell repertoires in COVID-19. Study as a whole: PBMCs, B-cell-depleted T cells, or T cells provided the cDNA or gDNA that made up the material.

Seattle's cohort entered during active infection and was followed longitudinally. The CDR3 contains 18 residues. The germline gives CDR1 MNHEY, CDR2 SVGEGT. The trim removed 6 bases at V and 7 bases at J, leaving 19 bases unmatched. As processed by the authors: Cell counts per sample came from amplifying reference gene primers. Sequencing was performed with immunoSEQ multiplex PCR; in TCRdb, only in-frame clones are kept and a portion is missing. For V, J and clone size, that table is used; D and trimming come from the DNA. This table holds 150,000 to 200,000 clones, around 86% found once. The V and J genes are TRBV6-2 or TRBV6-3 and TRBJ2-1, with 9 bases identical to TRBD2. The sample consisted of peripheral blood. This TCR was recovered from an older woman with COVID-19, enrolled during active disease. CDR3 DNA: TGTGCCAGCAGCCGATATTCTAGCGGGATGCGATCGCGTAATGAGCAGTTCTTC. Encoded protein: CASSRYSSGMRSRNEQFF.